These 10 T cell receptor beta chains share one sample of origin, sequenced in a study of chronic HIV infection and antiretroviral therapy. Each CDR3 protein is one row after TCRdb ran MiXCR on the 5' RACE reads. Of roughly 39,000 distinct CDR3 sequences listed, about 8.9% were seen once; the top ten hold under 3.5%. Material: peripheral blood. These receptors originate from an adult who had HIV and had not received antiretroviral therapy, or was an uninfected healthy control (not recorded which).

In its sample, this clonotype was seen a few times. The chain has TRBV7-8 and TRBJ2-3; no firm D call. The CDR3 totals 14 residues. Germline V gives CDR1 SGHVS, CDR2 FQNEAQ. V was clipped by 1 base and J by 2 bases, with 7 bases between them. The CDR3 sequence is CASSLEWYTDTQYF. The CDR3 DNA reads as TGTGCCAGCAGCTTAGAGTGGTACACAGATACGCAGTATTTT.

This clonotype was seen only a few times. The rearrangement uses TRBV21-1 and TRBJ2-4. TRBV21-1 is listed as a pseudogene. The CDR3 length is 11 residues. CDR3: CASSKGFESYF. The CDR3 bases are TGTGCCAGCAGCAAGGGATTCGAATCGTACTTC.

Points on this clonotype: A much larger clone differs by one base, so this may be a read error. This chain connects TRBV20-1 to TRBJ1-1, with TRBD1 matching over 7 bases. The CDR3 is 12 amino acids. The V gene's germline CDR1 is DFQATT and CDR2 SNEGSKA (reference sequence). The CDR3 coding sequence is TGCAGTGCTACCGGACAGGAGACTGAAACTTTCTTT. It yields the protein CSATGQETETFF.

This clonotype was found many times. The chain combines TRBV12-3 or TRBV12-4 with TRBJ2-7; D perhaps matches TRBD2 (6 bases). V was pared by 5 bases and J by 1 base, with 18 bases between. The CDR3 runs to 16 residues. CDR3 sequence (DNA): TGTGCCAGCAGTCCGACTAGGCAGATTCGTTCCTACGAGCAGTACTTC. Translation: CASSPTRQIRSYEQYF.

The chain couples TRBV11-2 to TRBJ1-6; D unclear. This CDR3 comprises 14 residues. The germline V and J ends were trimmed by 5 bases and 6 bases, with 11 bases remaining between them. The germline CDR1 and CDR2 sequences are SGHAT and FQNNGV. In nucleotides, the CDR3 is TGTGCCAGCAGCCCGCAACTAGCTAATTCACCCCTCCACTTT. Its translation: CASSPQLANSPLHF.

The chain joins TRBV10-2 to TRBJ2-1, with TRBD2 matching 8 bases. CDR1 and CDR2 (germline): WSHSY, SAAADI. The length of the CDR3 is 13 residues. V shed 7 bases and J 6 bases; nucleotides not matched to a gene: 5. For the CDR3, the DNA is TGCGCCAGCATGACGGGAGGGCCCAATGAGCAGTTCTTC. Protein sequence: CASMTGGPNEQFF.

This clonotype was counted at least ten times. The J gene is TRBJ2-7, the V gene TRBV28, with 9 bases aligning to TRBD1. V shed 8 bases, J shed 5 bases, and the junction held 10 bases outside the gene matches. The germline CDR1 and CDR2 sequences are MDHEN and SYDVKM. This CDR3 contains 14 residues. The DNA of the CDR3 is TGTGCCAGCGGACTCCGGGACAGGGAACACGAGCAGTACTTC. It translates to CASGLRDREHEQYF.

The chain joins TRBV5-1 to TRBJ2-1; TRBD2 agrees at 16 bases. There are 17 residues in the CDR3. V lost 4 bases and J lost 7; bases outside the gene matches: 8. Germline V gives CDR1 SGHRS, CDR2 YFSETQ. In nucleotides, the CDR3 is TGCGCCAGCAGCGCGGGACTAGCGGGAGGGCCGGGGAATGAGCAGTTCTTC. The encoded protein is CASSAGLAGGPGNEQFF.

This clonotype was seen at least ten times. The CDR3 here is CASSPGLAKDTQYF. The CDR3 region has the DNA TGTGCCAGCAGCCCGGGACTAGCGAAAGATACGCAGTATTTT. V and J are TRBV4-2 and TRBJ2-3; 10 positions agree with TRBD2. CDR3 length: 14 amino acids. CDR1 is LGHNA and CDR2 is YNFKEQ in the germline V gene. After removal of 4 bases from V and 5 bases from J, the junction contained 3 bases not matched to a gene.

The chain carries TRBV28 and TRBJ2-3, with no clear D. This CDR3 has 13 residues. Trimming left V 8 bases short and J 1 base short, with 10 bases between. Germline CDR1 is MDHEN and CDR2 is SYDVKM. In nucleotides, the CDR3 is TGTGCCAGCCTCAGCCCTCGCACAGATACGCAGTATTTT. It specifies CASLSPRTDTQYF.